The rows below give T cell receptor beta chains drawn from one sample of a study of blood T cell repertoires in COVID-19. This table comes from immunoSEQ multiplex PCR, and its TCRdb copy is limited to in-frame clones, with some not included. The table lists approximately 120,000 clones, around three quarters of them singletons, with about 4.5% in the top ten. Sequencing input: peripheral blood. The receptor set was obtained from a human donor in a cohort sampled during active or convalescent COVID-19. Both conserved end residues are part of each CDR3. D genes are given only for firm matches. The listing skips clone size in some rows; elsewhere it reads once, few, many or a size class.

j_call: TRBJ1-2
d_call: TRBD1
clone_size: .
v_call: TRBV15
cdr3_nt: TGTGCCACCAGAGACGTACAGGGGTTGGAGGGCTATGGCTACACCTTC
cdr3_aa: CATRDVQGLEGYGYTF

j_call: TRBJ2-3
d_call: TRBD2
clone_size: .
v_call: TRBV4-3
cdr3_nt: TGCGCCAGCAGCCATTCTAGCGGCCCCACAGATACGCAGTATTTT
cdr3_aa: CASSHSSGPTDTQYF

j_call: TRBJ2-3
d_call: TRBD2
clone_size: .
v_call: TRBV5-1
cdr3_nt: TGCGCCAGCAGCCAGAGCTTGACTAGCGATTCCACAGATACGCAGTATTTT
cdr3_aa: CASSQSLTSDSTDTQYF

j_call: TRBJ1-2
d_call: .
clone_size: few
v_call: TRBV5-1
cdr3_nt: TGCGCCAGCAGCCAGGGCAACCGGTCTCCGAATGGCTACACCTTC
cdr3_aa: CASSQGNRSPNGYTF

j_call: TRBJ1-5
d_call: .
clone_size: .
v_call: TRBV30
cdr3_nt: TGTGCCTGGAGTGTAGGGGGGGATCAGCCCCAGCATTTT
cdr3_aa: CAWSVGGDQPQHF

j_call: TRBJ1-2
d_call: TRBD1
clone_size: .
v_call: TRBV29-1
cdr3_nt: TGCAGCGTCCCGGACAGGGGAAGAGACTCATGGGGCTACACCTTC
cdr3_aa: CSVPDRGRDSWGYTF

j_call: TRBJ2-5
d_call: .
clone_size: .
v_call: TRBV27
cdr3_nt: TGTGCCAGCAGTTATAGCGGGACAGTAGAGACCCAGTACTTC
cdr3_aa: CASSYSGTVETQYF

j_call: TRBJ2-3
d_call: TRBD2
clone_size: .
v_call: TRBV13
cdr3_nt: TGTGCCAGCACCCAGGGAGGGAGGGCCACCGATACGCAGTATTTT
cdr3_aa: CASTQGGRATDTQYF

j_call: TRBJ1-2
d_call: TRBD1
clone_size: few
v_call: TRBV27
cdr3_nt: TGTGCCAGCAGTTTCCGAGGGGGCGGCTATGGCTACACCTTC
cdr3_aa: CASSFRGGGYGYTF

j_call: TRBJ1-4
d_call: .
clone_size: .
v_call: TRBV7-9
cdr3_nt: TGTGCCAGCAGCACAAACAGGGACCTTAATGAAAAACTGTTTTTT
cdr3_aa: CASSTNRDLNEKLFF

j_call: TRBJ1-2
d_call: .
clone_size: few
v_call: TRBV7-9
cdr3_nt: TGTGCCAGCAGCTTAGCGAAGGGGGTGAGCTATGGCTACACCTTC
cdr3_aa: CASSLAKGVSYGYTF

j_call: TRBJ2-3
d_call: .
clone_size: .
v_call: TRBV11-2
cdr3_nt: TGTGCCAGCAGCTTAGATCTGGCTAGGGGAGATACGCAGTATTTT
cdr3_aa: CASSLDLARGDTQYF

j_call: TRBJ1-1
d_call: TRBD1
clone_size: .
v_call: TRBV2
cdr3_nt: TGTGCCAGCAGGATACAGGGGGCGGAGAGCACTGAAGCTTTCTTT
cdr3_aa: CASRIQGAESTEAFF

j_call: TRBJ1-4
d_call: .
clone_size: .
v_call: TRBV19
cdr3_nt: TGTGCCAGTAAGGGGGATGCAACTAATGAAAAACTGTTTTTT
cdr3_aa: CASKGDATNEKLFF

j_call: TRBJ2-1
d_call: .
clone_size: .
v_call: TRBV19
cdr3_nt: TGTGCCAGTACGGTTGGCAATGAGCAGTTCTTC
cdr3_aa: CASTVGNEQFF